This entry features one TCR beta chain sequence. The antigen remains unidentified. The germline V gene has CDR1 SGHAT and CDR2 FQDESV (reference sequence). The CDR3 totals 18 residues. Trimming stripped 5 bases from V and 0 bases from J, with 23 bases between. PCR primers comprised 60 Vbeta and 13 Jbeta primers. Per the original data handling: In a later analysis, about 11 million of some 80 million unique beta chains occurred in at least two donors. This table comes from immunoSEQ multiplex PCR, and its TCRdb copy is limited to in-frame clones, with some not included. The D gene and trimming were derived from the DNA, and the V and J assignments and clone size from that table. This table lists about 84,000 clones. These data come from a study of cytomegalovirus exposure and HLA in healthy donors. General observations from the study: Available immune exposure information was restricted to CMV serostatus only. Indistinguishability led to the exclusion of some V segments, TRBV6-2 and TRBV6-3 included. Further analysis, carried out later, found HLA-associated TCR beta chains more clonally expanded than equally common other chains.

V gene TRBV11-1 combines with J gene TRBJ2-7; D unresolved. This clonotype originated in a man aged 50 to 59 in good health and CMV-seronegative. What was sequenced was PBMCs. CDR3 residues: CASSPPSSTAAPSYEQYF. CDR3 bases: TGTGCCAGCAGCCCACCATCCTCGACGGCGGCGCCCTCCTACGAGCAGTACTTC. The full variable domain, completed using reference TRBV11-1 and TRBJ2-7, is EAEVAQSPRYKITEKSQAVAFWCDPISGHATLYWYRQILGQGPELLVQFQDESVVDDSQLPKDRFSAERLKGVDSTLKIQPAELGDSAMYLCASSPPSSTAAPSYEQYFGPGTRLTVT.